This T cell receptor beta chain was profiled in a study of graft-versus-host responses after intestinal transplantation. The table came from immunoSEQ multiplex PCR; TCRdb's copy has only in-frame clones and leaves some out. The sample shows about 110,000 clones, roughly 93% of them seen only once. V lost 3 bases and J lost 6, with 18 bases in between. Per the germline V gene, CDR1 is SGHTA and CDR2 is FQGTGA. This CDR3 spans 16 amino acids. A word on this clone: Its antigen is still unknown.

This chain uses TRBV7-3 with TRBJ2-1; D might be TRBD1 (7 bases). The sequence came from a human donor who received an intestinal transplant. The input for sequencing was unstimulated CD8+ T cells sorted from spleen or lymph node cells, taken before intestinal transplant. The chain's CDR3 is CASSLRQGGGLNEQFF. CDR3 bases: TGTGCCAGCAGCTTGCGACAGGGAGGAGGTCTCAATGAGCAGTTCTTC.